These T cell receptor beta chains were read from a single sample in a study of radiation and T cells in renal cell carcinoma. Profiled with immunoSEQ multiplex PCR; TCRdb holds only in-frame clones, not every one. The profile shows 130,000 or so clones, around nine tenths of them singletons. Material: blood, obtained from a patient whose treatment included radiotherapy and nephrectomy. The receptors come from a woman aged 50 to 65 with renal cell carcinoma. Both conserved end residues are part of each CDR3. D genes are given only for firm matches. Rows give clone size only sometimes, using once, few, many, or a class for an expanded clone.

d_gene,abundance,j_gene,v_gene,CDR3aa,CDR3nt
.,.,TRBJ2-7,TRBV30,CAGERTGTYEQYF,TGTGCCGGAGAACGGACGGGAACCTACGAGCAGTACTTC
TRBD1,once,TRBJ2-3,TRBV5-1,CASSLVFDRATDTQYF,TGCGCCAGCAGCTTGGTATTCGACAGGGCCACAGATACGCAGTATTTT
TRBD1,once,TRBJ1-2,TRBV27,CASRSGTANYGYTF,TGTGCCAGCAGGTCCGGGACAGCTAACTATGGCTACACCTTC
.,.,TRBJ2-3,TRBV5-6,CASSFADVWGKATQYF,TGTGCCAGCAGCTTTGCCGACGTCTGGGGAAAGGCTACGCAGTATTTT
TRBD1,.,TRBJ2-1,TRBV25-1,CASSESRGRDEQFF,TGTGCCAGCAGTGAATCAAGGGGGCGCGATGAGCAGTTCTTC
.,.,TRBJ2-4,TRBV5-1,CASRSMAEAKNIQYF,TGCGCCAGCAGGTCCATGGCCGAAGCCAAAAACATTCAGTACTTC
.,.,TRBJ1-1,TRBV6-6,CASSLTGRTKAFF,TGTGCCAGCAGTTTAACTGGGAGGACTAAAGCTTTCTTT
.,.,TRBJ2-5,TRBV6-1,CASTDPGWTQYF,TGTGCCAGCACCGACCCGGGGTGGACCCAGTACTTC
.,.,TRBJ1-6,TRBV5-4,CASSSGGVSSYNSPLHF,TGTGCCAGCAGTTCCGGGGGGGTTAGCTCCTATAATTCACCCCTCCACTTT
TRBD2,once,TRBJ2-1,TRBV4-2,CASSPTSGGLIRDEQFF,TGTGCCAGCAGCCCTACTAGCGGGGGGCTAATTAGGGATGAGCAGTTCTTC
TRBD1,.,TRBJ1-4,TRBV5-6,CASSLRGLTNEKLFF,TGTGCCAGCAGCTTAAGGGGGCTGACTAATGAAAAACTGTTTTTT
.,.,TRBJ2-7,TRBV18,CASSAVQGREQYF,TGTGCCAGCTCAGCTGTACAGGGTCGGGAGCAGTACTTC
TRBD1,.,TRBJ1-1,TRBV7-2,CASSPGGTGGGNTEAFF,TGTGCCAGCAGCCCTGGGGGGACAGGGGGCGGGAACACTGAAGCTTTCTTT
.,.,TRBJ1-1,TRBV2,CASNYRSRDTEAFF,TGTGCCAGCAACTACAGGAGTAGGGACACTGAAGCTTTCTTT
TRBD2,.,TRBJ2-1,TRBV4-3,CASSQVPGLASNEQFF,TGCGCCAGCAGCCAAGTGCCGGGACTAGCGTCGAATGAGCAGTTCTTC
.,once,TRBJ2-7,TRBV9,CASSVGFRGGIIYEQYF,TGTGCCAGCAGCGTAGGCTTTAGGGGGGGCATAATCTACGAGCAGTACTTC
.,.,TRBJ1-3,TRBV29-1,CSVAPVSGNTIYF,TGCAGCGTTGCACCGGTCTCTGGAAACACCATATATTTT
.,few,TRBJ1-5,TRBV6-1,CASSEVAGDQPQHF,TGTGCCAGCAGTGAAGTGGCGGGGGATCAGCCCCAGCATTTT
TRBD1,.,TRBJ1-6,TRBV6-5,CASSRDRLGSPLHF,TGTGCCAGCAGCAGGGACAGGCTCGGTTCACCCCTCCACTTT
.,.,TRBJ2-3,TRBV19,CASSSLAGNTQYF,TGTGCCAGTAGCAGTCTAGCAGGCAATACGCAGTATTTT
.,.,TRBJ1-5,TRBV6-6,CASSYVRGRGNQPQHF,TGTGCCAGCAGTTACGTCAGGGGCAGAGGAAATCAGCCCCAGCATTTT
.,few,TRBJ2-5,TRBV18,CASSGGETQYF,TGTGCCAGCTCGGGGGGAGAGACCCAGTACTTC
.,.,TRBJ2-5,TRBV7-9,CASSLGGAQETQYF,TGTGCCAGCAGCTTAGGGGGGGCCCAAGAGACCCAGTACTTC
.,.,TRBJ1-6,TRBV6-5,CASKTQTPYNSPLHF,TGTGCCAGCAAGACACAAACCCCTTATAATTCACCCCTCCACTTT
.,.,TRBJ2-2,TRBV5-4,CASSARGWAGELFF,TGTGCCAGCTCCGCAAGGGGGTGGGCCGGGGAGCTGTTTTTT
.,.,TRBJ1-6,TRBV7-6,CASSENTGNNSPLHF,TGTGCCAGCAGCGAGAACACGGGGAATAATTCACCCCTCCACTTT
.,.,TRBJ2-5,TRBV6-5,CASRSLWGSQETQYF,TGTGCCAGCAGGAGTCTTTGGGGCAGTCAAGAGACCCAGTACTTC
TRBD1,.,TRBJ1-2,TRBV19,CASSPGQMGYGYTF,TGTGCCAGTAGTCCGGGACAGATGGGCTATGGCTACACCTTC
.,.,TRBJ2-5,TRBV5-1,CASSLEGSFKTQYF,TGCGCCAGCAGCTTGGAAGGTAGTTTCAAGACCCAGTACTTC
.,.,TRBJ1-6,TRBV6-5,CASSYGAGNSPLHF,TGTGCCAGCAGTTACGGGGCCGGTAATTCACCCCTCCACTTT
TRBD1,.,TRBJ1-2,TRBV6-1,CASSSGTGGVYGYTF,TGTGCCAGCAGTTCCGGGACAGGGGGCGTCTATGGCTACACCTTC
TRBD2,.,TRBJ2-1,TRBV7-2,CASSLSTTSGSYNEQFF,TGTGCCAGCAGCTTATCGACGACTAGCGGCTCCTACAATGAGCAGTTCTTC
.,.,TRBJ2-3,TRBV28,CASTAAGSGADTQYF,TGTGCCAGCACTGCTGCAGGATCGGGCGCAGATACGCAGTATTTT
.,.,TRBJ1-2,TRBV7-6,CASSFRPANSNYGYTF,TGTGCCAGCAGTTTCCGACCGGCTAACTCTAACTATGGCTACACCTTC
.,.,TRBJ1-1,TRBV7-9,CASSPKGWMNTEAFF,TGTGCCAGCAGCCCTAAAGGGTGGATGAACACTGAAGCTTTCTTT
.,few,TRBJ1-2,TRBV30,CAWSSGPPYGYTF,TGTGCCTGGAGCAGCGGGCCTCCCTATGGCTACACCTTC
.,.,TRBJ1-1,TRBV5-6,CASSPWTVNTEAFF,TGTGCCAGCAGCCCCTGGACGGTGAACACTGAAGCTTTCTTT
TRBD1,.,TRBJ2-7,TRBV10-3,CAISEGQGADEQYF,TGTGCCATCAGCGAAGGACAGGGGGCCGACGAGCAGTACTTC
TRBD2,.,TRBJ2-1,TRBV10-2,CASSPRLAGYSYNEQFF,TGCGCCAGCAGTCCTAGACTAGCGGGTTACTCCTACAATGAGCAGTTCTTC
.,.,TRBJ2-3,TRBV28,CASSAVARTDTQYF,TGTGCCAGCAGTGCCGTAGCGAGGACAGATACGCAGTATTTT
TRBD1,few,TRBJ1-1,TRBV9,CASSVLQGGTEAFF,TGTGCCAGCAGCGTTTTACAGGGGGGCACTGAAGCTTTCTTT
TRBD2,once,TRBJ2-3,TRBV28,CASSLLGQRGRDTQYF,TGTGCCAGCAGTTTATTAGGCCAGCGGGGGCGGGATACGCAGTATTTT
.,.,TRBJ2-3,TRBV7-8,CASSASGGEPTDTQYF,TGTGCCAGCAGCGCTAGTGGGGGAGAACCCACAGATACGCAGTATTTT
.,.,TRBJ1-3,TRBV30,CAWSVARISGNTIYF,TGTGCCTGGAGTGTCGCCAGAATCTCTGGAAACACCATATATTTT
.,once,TRBJ1-5,TRBV7-9,CASSLIGDGGDQPQHF,TGTGCCAGCAGCTTAATCGGGGACGGGGGGGATCAGCCCCAGCATTTT
TRBD2,.,TRBJ2-5,TRBV4-1,CASSQGVLAEETQYF,TGCGCCAGCAGCCAAGGTGTACTAGCGGAGGAGACCCAGTACTTC
.,.,TRBJ2-7,TRBV6-6,CASRRGVAEISYEQYF,TGTGCCAGCAGACGGGGAGTAGCGGAAATCTCCTACGAGCAGTACTTC
TRBD1,.,TRBJ1-3,TRBV5-1,CASSWTGRNSGNTIYF,TGCGCCAGCAGCTGGACAGGGAGGAACTCTGGAAACACCATATATTTT
.,.,TRBJ2-7,TRBV18,CASSGGQPYEQYF,TGTGCCAGCTCAGGGGGGCAACCCTACGAGCAGTACTTC
.,.,TRBJ1-1,TRBV6-1,CASSGRHDTEAFF,TGTGCCAGCAGTGGGCGACACGACACTGAAGCTTTCTTT
.,few,TRBJ2-7,TRBV19,CATLGREGSDEQYF,TGTGCCACCCTGGGCCGCGAAGGGAGCGACGAGCAGTACTTC
TRBD1,.,TRBJ2-1,TRBV6-6,CASRTEDRDLFF,TGTGCCAGCAGGACCGAAGACAGGGATTTGTTCTTC
.,.,TRBJ2-7,TRBV10-1,CASSGGQSYEQYF,TGCGCCAGCAGCGGGGGACAGTCCTACGAGCAGTACTTC
TRBD1,.,TRBJ1-2,TRBV7-9,CASSARDSFYGYTF,TGTGCCAGCAGCGCCCGGGACAGCTTCTATGGCTACACCTTC
.,.,TRBJ1-1,TRBV14,CASSHVQLGTEAFF,TGTGCCAGCAGCCATGTACAGCTGGGGACCGAAGCTTTCTTT
.,.,TRBJ2-2,TRBV19,CASSSASGAAGELFF,TGTGCCAGTAGTTCTGCATCGGGGGCGGCCGGGGAGCTGTTTTTT
.,.,TRBJ2-5,TRBV5-1,CASSLDGGRGETQYF,TGCGCCAGCAGCTTGGACGGGGGAAGGGGAGAGACCCAGTACTTC